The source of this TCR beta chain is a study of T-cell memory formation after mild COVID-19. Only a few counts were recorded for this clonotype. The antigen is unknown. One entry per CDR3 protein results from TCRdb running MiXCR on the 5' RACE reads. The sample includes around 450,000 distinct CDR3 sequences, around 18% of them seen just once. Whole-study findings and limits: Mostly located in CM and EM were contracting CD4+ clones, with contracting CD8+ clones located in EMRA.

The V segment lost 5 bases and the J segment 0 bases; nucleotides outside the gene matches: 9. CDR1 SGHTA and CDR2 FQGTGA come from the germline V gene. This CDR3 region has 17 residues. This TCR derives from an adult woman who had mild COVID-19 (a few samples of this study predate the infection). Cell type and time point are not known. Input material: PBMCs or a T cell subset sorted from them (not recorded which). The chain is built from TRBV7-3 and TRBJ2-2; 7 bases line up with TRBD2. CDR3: CASSRPRGEANTGELFF. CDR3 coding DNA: TGTGCCAGCAGCCGACCTCGGGGGGAGGCGAACACCGGGGAGCTGTTTTTT.